The sequence of this T cell receptor (beta chain) was determined in a study of blood T cell repertoires in COVID-19. Study information: COVID-19 samples collected from the United States, Italy and Spain covered acute and convalescent phases. PBMCs, B-cell-depleted T cells, or T cells were the source of the cDNA or gDNA that made up the material.

Original processing notes: It was from reference gene primer amplification that nucleated cell counts were estimated. Here immunoSEQ multiplex PCR was the method, and the copy in TCRdb shows in-frame clones only, minus some. V, J and clone size are taken as reported in that table, and D and trimming were inferred from the DNA itself. The sample consists of tens of thousands of clones, 85% of them appearing once. The V end lost 3 bases, the J end lost 4 bases, and 23 bases lay between the germline ends. CDR1 and CDR2 from the germline V gene are SGDLS and YYNGEE. CDR3 length: 18 amino acids. Sample: peripheral blood. The rearrangement uses TRBV9 and TRBJ2-1; maybe TRBD1 (7 bases). This sequence originates from a woman between 55 and 75 years old with active COVID-19. The CDR3 DNA reads as TGTGCCAGCAGCGGAGGGAACCCAGGGGGGAGGCTTTACAATGAGCAGTTCTTC. It codes for CASSGGNPGGRLYNEQFF. Complete variable domain (other parts from reference TRBV9 and TRBJ2-1): DSGVTQTPKHLITATGQRVTLRCSPRSGDLSVYWYQQSLDQGLQFLIQYYNGEERAKGNILERFSAQQFPDLHSELNLSSLELGDSALYFCASSGGNPGGRLYNEQFFGPGTRLTVL.